This entry lists 20 T cell receptor beta chains sequenced from one sample in a study of T cells in Graves' hyperthyroidism and ophthalmopathy. Amplified regions were TCR beta CDR3 sequences from RNA transcripts. The TCR CDR3 first-round RT-PCR relied on the HTBI primer set. From the multiplex PCR reads, TCRdb called clonotypes with MiXCR, one entry per CDR3 protein. The repertoire includes around 620,000 distinct CDR3 sequences, around 15% of them detected once, and 3.8% sits in the top ten. The sequenced sample consisted of blood. Receptors were obtained from a woman in her twenties or thirties with Graves' hyperthyroidism.

This clonotype was seen many times. The chain recombines TRBV12-3 or TRBV12-4 with TRBJ1-6; maybe TRBD1 (6 bases). Trimming removed 6 bases from V and 8 bases from J, with 14 bases in between. The CDR3 loop spans 14 amino acids. The CDR3 here is CASSQTGFDSPLHF. CDR3 bases: TGTGCCAGCAGCCAAACAGGGTTCGATTCACCCCTCCACTTT.

The sample holds many counts of this clonotype. This chain links TRBV18 with TRBJ1-1, with 7 bases fitting TRBD1. The CDR3 has 16 residues. Germline CDR1 KGHSH, CDR2 LQKENI. V shed 3 bases, J shed 0 bases, and the junction held 7 bases outside the gene matches. CDR3 sequence (DNA): TGTGCCAGCTCACCCGGACAGGCAGAGATGAACACTGAAGCTTTCTTT. Residues: CASSPGQAEMNTEAFF.

This clonotype was seen a few times. The chain recombines TRBV20-1 with TRBJ1-3; D may be TRBD1 (6 bases). Germline V gene sequence: CDR1 DFQATT, CDR2 SNEGSKA (reference sequence). The CDR3 covers 14 residues. Trimming removed 3 bases at V and 0 bases at J, with 9 bases between. CDR3 sequence reads: CSARGHRSGNTIYF. CDR3 nucleotide sequence: TGCAGTGCTAGGGGACACCGCTCTGGAAACACCATATATTTT.

In its sample, this clonotype was seen many times. The CDR3 region is CASSPRTGGETQYF. The DNA for the CDR3 is TGTGCCAGCAGCCCCCGGACAGGGGGAGAGACCCAGTACTTC. V usage is TRBV11-2 and J usage is TRBJ2-5, with 10 positions matching TRBD1. The CDR3 is 14 amino acids. Looked up from germline, CDR1 is SGHAT and CDR2 is FQNNGV. V lost 5 bases, J lost 4 bases, and 4 bases stayed unmatched.

The chain links TRBV2 to TRBJ2-3; D may be TRBD1 (6 bases). Germline loops: CDR1 SNHLY, CDR2 FYNNEI. This CDR3 has 16 residues. Trimming shortened V by 2 bases and J by 4 bases, and 16 bases separated the two germline ends. For the CDR3, the DNA is TGTGCCAGCAGTGAATTCTACAGGGATGGGGCAGATACGCAGTATTTT. Translated: CASSEFYRDGADTQYF.

This clonotype came up many times. This chain joins TRBV9 and TRBJ2-1, with 9 bases matching TRBD1. Germline CDR1 is SGDLS and CDR2 is YYNGEE. There are 17 residues in the CDR3. V shed 1 base and J 6 bases; nucleotides not matched to a gene: 11. The CDR3 sequence: CASSVQPGTGSSNEQFF. In DNA, the CDR3 is TGTGCCAGCAGCGTACAACCCGGGACAGGGAGTAGCAATGAGCAGTTCTTC.

The sample holds a few counts of this clonotype. The chain carries TRBV29-1 and TRBJ1-3, with unresolved D. CDR3 length equals 15 residues. Germline CDR1 SQVTM, CDR2 ANQGSEA. Trimming cost V 0 bases and J 0 bases, with 9 bases left between them. The CDR3 here is CSVEEAESSGNTIYF. DNA for the CDR3: TGCAGCGTTGAAGAGGCGGAATCCTCTGGAAACACCATATATTTT.

CDR3: CATSRDRGNTIYF. The CDR3 DNA follows: TGTGCCACCAGCAGAGACAGGGGAAACACCATATATTTT. V gene TRBV15 combines with J gene TRBJ1-3; unclear D gene. The germline gives CDR1 LNHNV, CDR2 YYDKDF (reference sequence). V lost 0 bases, J lost 4 bases, and 4 bases lay in between. This CDR3 is 13 amino acids long.

This clonotype appeared many times. The chain uses TRBV11-2 and TRBJ2-3; D is perhaps TRBD1 (6 bases). The CDR3 covers 13 residues. V was clipped by 4 bases and J by 4 bases, with 9 bases between them. Germline lookup yields CDR1 SGHAT and CDR2 FQNNGV. The CDR3 protein is CASSSQGADTQYF. The CDR3 DNA reads TGTGCCAGCAGCTCACAGGGCGCAGATACGCAGTATTTT.

This clonotype was counted ten times or more. The chain links TRBV6-5 to TRBJ2-3; TRBD2 matches 7 bases. The CDR3 consists of 16 residues. The V segment lost 2 bases and the J segment 3 bases; nucleotides outside the gene matches: 8. Germline V lookup: CDR1 MNHEY, CDR2 SVGAGI. CDR3 loop: CASSYGLGRGTDTQYF. Here the CDR3 DNA reads TGTGCCAGCAGTTACGGCCTGGGGAGGGGAACAGATACGCAGTATTTT.

This clonotype has just a few counts. The chain recombines TRBV20-1 with TRBJ1-6; 11 nucleotides line up with TRBD1. CDR3 length: 15 residues. Per the germline V gene, CDR1 is DFQATT and CDR2 is SNEGSKA (reference sequence). V lost 4 bases and J lost 8; bases outside the gene matches: 7. CDR3 loop: CSAKLGQGVYSPLHF. CDR3 coding DNA: TGCAGTGCTAAACTGGGACAGGGGGTTTATTCACCCCTCCACTTT.

A few counts support this clonotype. The junction differs from germline at one of its ends, possibly a read error. The V and J genes are TRBV9 and TRBJ2-1; 13 bases are a match to TRBD2. The CDR3 length is 16 residues. Germline lookup yields CDR1 SGDLS and CDR2 YYNGEE. The CDR3 sequence is CAGSAGLAGSYNEQFF. The CDR3 nucleotides are TGTGCCGGCAGCGCGGGACTAGCGGGATCCTACAATGAGCAGTTCTTC.

This clonotype was counted at least ten times. This chain uses TRBV7-2 with TRBJ2-3, with D maybe TRBD2 (5 bases). The CDR3 has 16 amino acids. The germline CDR1 and CDR2 sequences are SGHTA and FQGNSA. V lost 1 base and J lost 3, with 14 bases in between. CDR3 region: CASSLGTGLGTDTQYF. In DNA, the CDR3 is TGTGCCAGCAGCTTAGGGACTGGATTGGGTACAGATACGCAGTATTTT.

The V call is TRBV10-3, the J call TRBJ2-1; 9 nucleotides match TRBD2. The trim removed 3 bases at V and 8 bases at J, leaving 8 bases unmatched. There are 15 residues in the CDR3. The germline V gene encodes CDR1 ENHRY and CDR2 SYGVKD. CDR3 residues: CAISDLAGGFDEQFF. DNA of the CDR3: TGTGCCATCAGTGATTTGGCGGGAGGGTTCGATGAGCAGTTCTTC.

This clonotype was recorded a few times. The chain combines TRBV29-1 with TRBJ2-1; 12 positions match TRBD2. Germline loops: CDR1 SQVTM, CDR2 ANQGSEA. J gave up 3 bases and V 0 bases, and 12 bases lay outside the gene matches. This CDR3 region has 19 residues. CDR3 amino acids: CSVEDPLAGGPHFYNEQFF. The CDR3 DNA sequence: TGCAGCGTTGAAGATCCGCTAGCGGGAGGGCCCCACTTCTACAATGAGCAGTTCTTC.

As to this clonotype: With a much larger clone just one base away, this may be a read error. The V call is TRBV27, the J call TRBJ2-2; 8 bases line up with TRBD2. Losses at the gene ends were 5 bases for V and 0 bases for J; bases not matched to a gene: 2. The CDR3 totals 15 residues. Germline CDR1 and CDR2: MNHEY and SMNVEV (reference sequence). CDR3 loop: CASSGTRSNTGELFF. The CDR3, as DNA: TGTGCCAGCAGTGGGACTAGATCGAACACCGGGGAGCTGTTTTTT.

This clonotype was counted between two and nine times. This chain joins TRBV6-9 and TRBJ1-3, with unresolved D. Germline CDR1 is MNHGY and CDR2 is SVAAGI. Trimming stripped 0 bases from V and 0 bases from J, with 9 bases between. This CDR3 is built from 16 residues. Written as DNA, the CDR3 is TGTGCCAGCAGTTATTCCGGGTTCCTCTCTGGAAACACCATATATTTT. Translation gives CASSYSGFLSGNTIYF.

At least ten counts were recorded for this clonotype. The CDR3 here is CASSFSAGYNEQFF. CDR3 sequence (DNA): TGTGCCAGCAGTTTTTCAGCGGGATACAATGAGCAGTTCTTC. This chain joins TRBV12-3 or TRBV12-4 and TRBJ2-1; 7 nucleotides agree with TRBD2. V was clipped by 3 bases and J by 4 bases; unmatched bases: 3. The CDR3 length is 14 residues.

Concerning this clonotype itself: One base away lies a much larger clone, so this may be a sequencing read error. This chain joins TRBV2 and TRBJ2-2; 7 bases align to TRBD1. Near its end, the DNA agrees better with TRBJ1-1, so the J call may be wrong. Germline CDR1 reads SNHLY; CDR2 reads FYNNEI. The CDR3 consists of 10 residues. DNA of the CDR3: TGTGCCTGCAACCGACAGGGAGCTTTCTTT. Translated, it gives CACNRQGAFF.

The table lists this clonotype with many counts. The genes are TRBV5-1 and TRBJ1-1; possible D gene TRBD1, 6 bases. Germline V gene data show CDR1 as SGHRS and CDR2 as YFSETQ. This CDR3 is 16 amino acids long. Between the trimmed V and J ends, which lost 4 bases and 6 bases, there was a span of 22 bases. CDR3 protein: CASSAGARMTSPEAFF. The CDR3 region has the DNA TGCGCCAGCAGCGCAGGGGCAAGGATGACTTCCCCTGAAGCTTTCTTT.